This paragraph reports one T cell receptor (beta chain). The same CDR3 is also encoded by other DNA sequences in this sample. The data were obtained in a study of cytomegalovirus exposure and HLA in healthy donors. This CDR3 comprises 13 residues. CDR1 and CDR2 (germline): SGHVS, FQNEAQ. V lost 6 bases, J lost 5 bases, and 10 bases lay in between. A multiplex PCR was run with 60 Vbeta primers and 13 Jbeta primers. Libraries were prepared by immunoSEQ multiplex PCR; TCRdb keeps only in-frame clonotypes and omits some of them. The sample has roughly 130,000 clones, 80% seen once. V is TRBV7-8 and J is TRBJ2-2; D perhaps matches TRBD1 (6 bases). Input material: PBMCs. This TCR derives from a male donor in good health and CMV-seronegative. CDR3 sequence: CASRSRGTGELFF. In nucleotides, the CDR3 is TGTGCCAGCAGATCTAGGGGGACCGGGGAGCTGTTTTTT.